Listed below are T cell receptor beta chains from one sample, sequenced in a study of blood T cell repertoires in COVID-19. The repertoire was sequenced with immunoSEQ multiplex PCR; TCRdb's copy has only in-frame clones and lacks some. The data contain under 400,000 clones, around 90% of them singletons. The specimen was peripheral blood. The origin of the receptors is a man aged 18 to 30 with active or convalescent COVID-19. The CDR3 runs from the conserved cysteine through the conserved F or W. D genes are given only for firm matches. Size values are once, few and many counts, or a class for expanded clones, and some rows have none.

v_call	j_call	d_call	clone_size	cdr3_nt	cdr3_aa
TRBV24-1	TRBJ2-1	TRBD2	once	TGTGCCACCAGTGACCCATCGAGCGGGGCCTCCTACAATGAGCAGTTCTTC	CATSDPSSGASYNEQFF
TRBV24-1	TRBJ2-5	TRBD1	-	TGTGCCACCAGTGATTTCGACAGGGAAGAGACCCAGTACTTC	CATSDFDREETQYF
TRBV19	TRBJ1-2	TRBD1	-	TGTGCCAGTAGTACCGACAGGGGTTCTTCTTCTAACTATGGCTACACCTTC	CASSTDRGSSSNYGYTF
TRBV28	TRBJ1-4	-	once	TGTGCCAGCAGTTTACCCCGGGCGGGTATGGAGGAAAAACTGTTTTTT	CASSLPRAGMEEKLFF
TRBV19	TRBJ2-1	TRBD1	-	TGTGCCAGTAGTATGGGACAGGGGGCGGGGATCTACAATGAGCAGTTCTTC	CASSMGQGAGIYNEQFF
TRBV4-3	TRBJ2-7	TRBD2	once	TGCGCCAGCAGCCAGGAAGCGGGAGTTCTGTCCTACGAGCAGTACTTC	CASSQEAGVLSYEQYF
TRBV9	TRBJ1-2	-	-	TGTGCCAGCAACGAACTGGGCCTCGAAGGCTACACCTTC	CASNELGLEGYTF
TRBV7-6	TRBJ2-7	-	-	TGTGCCAGCAGCTCCTCGGGACATCCGAAAGGCTACGAGCAGTACTTC	CASSSSGHPKGYEQYF
TRBV2	TRBJ2-5	-	-	TGTGCCAGCAGTGAAGCGCGTGAGACCCAGTACTTC	CASSEARETQYF
TRBV9	TRBJ2-3	-	-	TGTGCCAGCAGCGTCCACGGGGCGGGAACCACAGATACGCAGTATTTT	CASSVHGAGTTDTQYF
TRBV6-2/TRBV6-3	TRBJ1-2	-	-	TGTGCCAGCAGTTACACCCCCGGGAGGGGTCACGGCTACACCTTC	CASSYTPGRGHGYTF
TRBV4-3	TRBJ2-1	-	-	TGCGCCAGCAGCCAAGGAAGGTGGGCTGAGCAGTTCTTC	CASSQGRWAEQFF
TRBV7-3	TRBJ2-1	-	-	TGTGCCAGCAGCTTTTTCGGGAGCTCCTACAATGAGCAGTTCTTC	CASSFFGSSYNEQFF
TRBV18	TRBJ2-7	TRBD1	-	TGTGCCAGCTCAGCAGGGGGCGCGTACGAGCAGTACTTC	CASSAGGAYEQYF
TRBV4-1	TRBJ1-3	TRBD1	-	TGCGCCAGCAGCCAAGCGTGGCAGGGGGCCAACACCATATATTTT	CASSQAWQGANTIYF
TRBV28	TRBJ1-5	-	-	TGTGCCAGCAGTTTTAGCTGGGAGTATAATCAGCCCCAGCATTTT	CASSFSWEYNQPQHF
TRBV19	TRBJ1-6	TRBD1	-	TGTGCCAGTCGGACAGGGGGCAATTATAATTCACCCCTCCACTTT	CASRTGGNYNSPLHF
TRBV27	TRBJ1-6	-	-	TGTGCCAGCAGTTTATTCCCGAGCTCCTATAATTCACCCCTCCACTTT	CASSLFPSSYNSPLHF
TRBV3-1/TRBV3-2	TRBJ2-3	TRBD2	-	TGTGCCAGCAGCCGGGGTTGGTCTAGCGGGAGGGAGAGGCAGTATTTT	CASSRGWSSGRERQYF
TRBV7-2	TRBJ1-2	TRBD1	-	TGTGCCAGCAGCCGAGGGGGCGCCTATGGCTACACCTTC	CASSRGGAYGYTF
TRBV4-2	TRBJ1-6	-	-	TGTGCCAGCAGCCCCTCGAACGGAGTTTCTGATTCACCCCTCCACTTT	CASSPSNGVSDSPLHF
TRBV6-1	TRBJ2-5	-	-	TGTGCCAGCAGTGAATCTTCGTGGGGTAGGGGAGAGACCCAGTACTTC	CASSESSWGRGETQYF
TRBV4-3	TRBJ2-7	-	-	TGCGCCAGCAGCCAAGAATACAACAGAGCCTACGAGCAGTACTTC	CASSQEYNRAYEQYF
TRBV6-5	TRBJ2-3	-	-	TGTGCCAGCAGTTACTCGATGACGGGTCCAGATACGCAGTATTTT	CASSYSMTGPDTQYF